This T cell receptor (beta chain) was sequenced during a study of blood T cell repertoires in COVID-19. Authors' methods: Amplification of reference gene primers was used by the study to estimate nucleated cell counts. Data came from immunoSEQ multiplex PCR; TCRdb stores just in-frame clones and leaves some out. V and J calls and clone size are as listed in that table; D and trimming were resolved from the DNA. This table holds approximately 110,000 clones, about nine tenths found once. This CDR3 has 14 residues. From germline, CDR1 is SQVTM and CDR2 ANQGSEA. Germline trimming cut 7 bases from V and 5 bases from J; bases unmatched to any gene: 5.

V and J are TRBV29-1 and TRBJ1-6; TRBD1 matches 10 bases. Sequencing used peripheral blood. This receptor was identified in a woman in her forties or fifties with acute or convalescent COVID-19. The CDR3: CSASGTGDNSPLHF. As DNA, the CDR3 is TGCAGCGCTTCAGGGACAGGGGATAATTCACCCCTCCACTTT. The full variable domain, in which reference TRBV29-1 and TRBJ1-6 provide the parts outside the CDR3, is SAVISQKPSRDICQRGTSLTIQCQVDSQVTMMFWYRQQPGQSLTLIATANQGSEATYESGFVIDKFPISRPNLTFSTLTVSNMSPEDSSIYLCSASGTGDNSPLHFGNGTRLTVT.